This T cell receptor (beta chain) comes out of a study of blood T cell repertoires in COVID-19. Study-level information: The United States, Italy and Spain were the sources of the acute and convalescent COVID-19 samples.

This CDR3 has 11 amino acids. CDR1 is GTSNPN and CDR2 is SVGIG in the germline V gene (reference sequence). Some clones are missing from TCRdb's copy, which holds only in-frame ones; the method was immunoSEQ multiplex PCR. Of about 47,000 clones in the sample, under 70% are singletons; the top ten hold about 8.1%. The table lists this clone with a few counts. This clonotype was sampled from a woman aged 65 to 85 with acute or convalescent COVID-19. Sequencing used peripheral blood. This chain joins TRBV30 and TRBJ2-1, with 7 bases fitting TRBD2. CDR3: CSRGAYNEQFF. In DNA, the CDR3 is TGTAGCCGGGGGGCCTACAATGAGCAGTTCTTC.